The 16 T cell receptor beta chains given below trace back to one sample, sequenced in a study of blood T cell repertoires in COVID-19. The method was immunoSEQ multiplex PCR; TCRdb's version includes in-frame clones alone and lacks a portion of them. The sample records about 340,000 clones, 75% to 90% being singletons. Sequenced: peripheral blood. These receptors were collected from a woman aged 50 to 65 with COVID-19, enrolled during active disease.

The CDR3 is CASSSFSGRGDTQYF. The CDR3 region has the DNA TGTGCCAGCAGCTCCTTTAGCGGGAGAGGAGATACGCAGTATTTT. This chain joins TRBV11-2 and TRBJ2-3; TRBD2 matches at 9 bases. Losses at the gene ends were 4 bases for V and 5 bases for J; bases not matched to a gene: 7. The germline V gene encodes CDR1 SGHAT and CDR2 FQNNGV. The CDR3 has 15 amino acids.

CDR3 residues: CASSFRGFQPQHF. CDR3 nucleotides: TGTGCCAGCAGTTTTCGCGGGTTTCAGCCCCAGCATTTT. The chain has TRBV12-3 or TRBV12-4 and TRBJ1-5; D is unresolved. Trimming shortened V by 3 bases and J by 6 bases, and 9 bases separated the two germline ends. The CDR3 is made up of 13 amino acids.

The V call is TRBV5-1, the J call TRBJ1-4, with TRBD1 as a possible D gene (5 bases). Trimming shortened V by 3 bases and J by 7 bases, and 16 bases separated the two germline ends. CDR3 length: 15 residues. Germline V gives CDR1 SGHRS, CDR2 YFSETQ. CDR3 sequence (DNA): TGCGCCAGCAGCTCCACTAAGGGGCCGGGTGAAAAACTGTTTTTT. Protein product: CASSSTKGPGEKLFF. Drawing the rest from reference TRBV5-1 and TRBJ1-4, the complete variable domain is KAGVTQTPRYLIKTRGQQVTLSCSPISGHRSVSWYQQTPGQGLQFLFEYFSETQRNKGNFPGRFSGRQFSNSRSEMNVSTLELGDSALYLCASSSTKGPGEKLFFGSGTQLSVL.

V gene TRBV11-2 combines with J gene TRBJ2-4, with 7 bases aligning to TRBD2. The CDR3 has 16 amino acids. The V segment lost 1 base and the J segment 7 bases; nucleotides outside the gene matches: 10. Germline lookup yields CDR1 SGHAT and CDR2 FQNNGV. The DNA for the CDR3 is TGTGCCAGCAGCTTAGCGGGAGGACGGGCGGGGAACATTCAGTACTTC. Translating gives CASSLAGGRAGNIQYF.

The V gene is TRBV10-3, the J gene TRBJ2-7; TRBD1 matches at 9 bases. The junction had 7 bases not matched to a gene; V was cut back by 6 bases and J by 4 bases. The germline gives CDR1 ENHRY, CDR2 SYGVKD. The CDR3 contains 14 residues. In DNA form, the CDR3 reads TGTGCCATCAGAGTGGGACAGGGCGCATACGAGCAGTACTTC. It encodes CAIRVGQGAYEQYF.

This clone has just one count. This rearrangement joins TRBV19 to TRBJ1-4, with D possibly matching TRBD1 (6 bases). In germline, CDR1 is LNHDA, CDR2 SQIVND (reference sequence). This CDR3 region has 13 residues. V dropped 10 bases and J dropped 8 bases, with 17 bases sitting between them. The DNA of the CDR3 is TGTGCCACCTGGGGGCAGGGAGGGGAAAAACTGTTTTTT. Protein: CATWGQGGEKLFF.

This chain connects TRBV12-3 or TRBV12-4 to TRBJ2-7; weak D call: TRBD2 (6 bases). This CDR3 contains 13 residues. V was pared by 6 bases and J by 3 bases, with 12 bases between. CDR3 residues: CASSLAGFYEQYF. Written as DNA, the CDR3 is TGTGCCAGCAGCTTGGCGGGGTTCTACGAGCAGTACTTC.

The chain links TRBV7-8 to TRBJ1-5; D is ambiguous. The CDR3 sequence is 13 residues long. Per the germline V gene, CDR1 is SGHVS and CDR2 is FQNEAQ. Trimming took 1 base from V and 3 from J, leaving 4 bases between them. CDR3 in DNA: TGTGCCAGCAGCTTAGGGCCCAATCAGCCCCAGCATTTT. This encodes CASSLGPNQPQHF.

The V and J genes are TRBV30 and TRBJ1-5, with D hard to call. V lost 0 bases and J 10 bases, leaving 19 bases between the germline ends. The length of the CDR3 is 15 residues. Looked up from germline, CDR1 is GTSNPN and CDR2 is SVGIG (reference sequence). The CDR3 region has the DNA TGTGCCTGGAGTGTACGGCGGTCCACCCTAAACCCCCAGCATTTT. Protein sequence: CAWSVRRSTLNPQHF.

This sequence joins TRBV27 and TRBJ1-1; perhaps TRBD1 as D (6 bases). Germline CDR1 MNHEY, CDR2 SMNVEV (reference sequence). CDR3 length: 16 residues. V shed 6 bases and J shed 1 base, with 18 bases lying between them. The CDR3: CASRGGGASGNTEAFF. CDR3 DNA sequence: TGTGCCAGCAGGGGAGGGGGGGCTTCTGGGAACACTGAAGCTTTCTTT.

The chain's CDR3 is CATSRVRGQGWETQYF. The CDR3 bases are TGTGCCACCAGCAGAGTGAGGGGACAGGGGTGGGAGACCCAGTACTTC. The V gene is TRBV15, the J gene TRBJ2-5; 10 bases fit TRBD1. From germline, CDR1 is LNHNV and CDR2 YYDKDF (reference sequence). Trimming removed 1 base from V and 5 bases from J; junction bases left unmatched: 7. The CDR3 extends over 16 amino acids.

J is TRBJ2-3 and V is TRBV10-2; TRBD1 matches at 9 bases. Germline CDR1 WSHSY, CDR2 SAAADI. This CDR3 is 15 amino acids long. Trimming removed 3 bases from V and 4 bases from J; junction bases left unmatched: 5. CDR3 in DNA: TGCGCCAGCAGTGAACAGGGGGCAGTCGCAGATACGCAGTATTTT. Its translation is CASSEQGAVADTQYF.

This clone was counted once. The V gene is TRBV7-9, the J gene TRBJ2-3, with 9 bases that match TRBD1. The junction had 7 bases not matched to a gene; V was cut back by 1 base and J by 8 bases. Germline CDR1 is SEHNR and CDR2 is FQNEAQ (reference sequence). The CDR3 spans 15 residues. The CDR3 nucleotides read TGTGCCAGCAGCTTAGAACAGGGGGCGGGTGGTACGCAGTATTTT. Its protein product is CASSLEQGAGGTQYF.

V and J are TRBV6-5 and TRBJ2-7; D uncertain. Germline CDR1 MNHEY, CDR2 SVGAGI. The CDR3 contains 15 residues. Deletions cut 6 bases from V and 0 bases from J, with 15 bases between. The CDR3 region is CASSRGPWLSYEQYF. CDR3 nucleotides: TGTGCCAGCAGCCGAGGCCCGTGGCTCTCCTACGAGCAGTACTTC.

The J gene is TRBJ2-1, the V gene TRBV11-2; D is possibly TRBD2 (6 bases). Trimming stripped 1 base from V and 8 bases from J, with 15 bases between. CDR3 size: 15 residues. The V gene's germline CDR1 is SGHAT and CDR2 FQNNGV. CDR3 loop: CASSLVVGGVDEQFF. The CDR3 DNA follows: TGTGCCAGCAGCTTAGTTGTGGGGGGAGTCGATGAGCAGTTCTTC.

The rearrangement uses TRBV7-9 and TRBJ2-2; possibly TRBD1 for D (5 bases). The CDR3 length is 12 residues. The V gene lost 5 bases and the J gene lost 6 bases, with 7 bases spanning the gap. Germline V gene lookup returns CDR1 SEHNR and CDR2 FQNEAQ (reference sequence). CDR3 DNA sequence: TGTGCCAGCAGCGACAGTTCCGGGGAGCTGTTTTTT. Residues: CASSDSSGELFF.